These 24 T cell receptor beta chains share one sample of origin, sequenced in a study of blood T cell repertoires in COVID-19. Profiling relied on immunoSEQ multiplex PCR, and the TCRdb table lists in-frame clones only, not all of them. The profile shows tens of thousands of clones, 92% of them singletons. Material: peripheral blood. These TCRs come from a man aged 50-59 years with active COVID-19.

The chain is built from TRBV19 and TRBJ1-1; the D gene is possibly TRBD1 (5 bases). The CDR3 extends over 16 amino acids. CDR1 is LNHDA and CDR2 is SQIVND in the germline V gene (reference sequence). The V and J ends lost 7 bases and 1 base respectively, with 19 bases between them. Here the CDR3 reads CASTRLFREGNTEAFF. Written as DNA, the CDR3 is TGTGCCAGTACCCGGCTTTTCAGGGAAGGGAACACTGAAGCTTTCTTT.

This chain connects TRBV5-1 to TRBJ2-2; TRBD2 matches 14 bases. CDR3 length: 17 residues. With 4 bases clipped from V and 7 bases from J, the junction kept 9 bases outside the gene matches. Germline CDR1 reads SGHRS; CDR2 reads YFSETQ. As DNA, the CDR3 is TGCGCCAGCAGCGCCGGGACTAGCGGGAGATATAACGGGGAGCTGTTTTTT. It yields the protein CASSAGTSGRYNGELFF. Full variable domain (rest looked up from reference TRBV5-1 and TRBJ2-2): KAGVTQTPRYLIKTRGQQVTLSCSPISGHRSVSWYQQTPGQGLQFLFEYFSETQRNKGNFPGRFSGRQFSNSRSEMNVSTLELGDSALYLCASSAGTSGRYNGELFFGEGSRLTVL.

The V call is TRBV15, the J call TRBJ2-1; D remains ambiguous. The V end lost 4 bases, the J end lost 4 bases, and 8 bases lay between the germline ends. CDR3 length equals 13 residues. CDR1 and CDR2 (germline): LNHNV, YYDKDF (reference sequence). The CDR3 reads CATSMGQYNEQFF. The DNA of the CDR3 is TGTGCCACCAGCATGGGCCAGTACAATGAGCAGTTCTTC.

The rearrangement links TRBV6-4 to TRBJ2-1; 11 bases agree with TRBD2. Germline CDR1 reads MRHNA; CDR2 reads SNTAGT. This CDR3 comprises 15 residues. V shed 6 bases and J 9 bases; nucleotides not matched to a gene: 10. Here the CDR3 reads CASRPEGTSGGEQFF. The CDR3, as DNA: TGTGCCAGCAGACCCGAGGGGACTAGCGGCGGTGAGCAGTTCTTC.

The CDR3 region is CASSIDKIRQGRLFF. The CDR3 region has the DNA TGTGCCAGTAGTATAGACAAAATCCGACAGGGGAGGCTGTTTTTT. This chain uses TRBV19 with TRBJ1-4, with 8 nucleotides matching TRBD1. V shed 0 bases, J shed 14 bases, and the junction held 11 bases outside the gene matches. Germline V gene sequence: CDR1 LNHDA, CDR2 SQIVND (reference sequence). The CDR3 covers 15 residues. Full variable domain (missing parts from reference TRBV19 and TRBJ1-4): DGGITQSPKYLFRKEGQNVTLSCEQNLNHDAMYWYRQDPGQGLRLIYYSQIVNDFQKGDIAEGYSVSREKKESFPLTVTSAQKNPTAFYLCASSIDKIRQGRLFFGSGTQLSVL.

V and J are TRBV28 and TRBJ2-5, with 9 bases matching TRBD2. Unmatched junction bases numbered 8, after V lost 6 bases and J lost 0 bases. Germline assignment: CDR1 MDHEN and CDR2 SYDVKM. The CDR3 is 16 residues long. The CDR3, as DNA: TGTGCCAGCAGGCCAGTGGGCGGGGGGGACCAAGAGACCCAGTACTTC. Protein product: CASRPVGGGDQETQYF.

This chain joins TRBV11-2 and TRBJ1-2, with D possibly being TRBD1 (6 bases). V was shortened by 5 bases and J by 4 bases, with 8 bases between the two germline ends. The CDR3 spans 12 residues. Germline-derived CDR1 and CDR2 are SGHAT and FQNNGV. The CDR3 sequence is CASSGGSYGYTF. In nucleotides, the CDR3 is TGTGCCAGCAGCGGGGGCAGCTATGGCTACACCTTC.

The chain couples TRBV19 to TRBJ1-1, with 8 bases matching TRBD1. The CDR3 sequence is 15 residues long. Per the germline V gene, CDR1 is LNHDA and CDR2 is SQIVND (reference sequence). V shed 2 bases, J shed 4 bases, and the junction held 6 bases outside the gene matches. This CDR3 is CASSIKTGVRTEAFF. DNA for the CDR3: TGTGCCAGTAGTATAAAGACAGGGGTTCGCACTGAAGCTTTCTTT.

The V and J genes are TRBV4-1 and TRBJ1-6; D may be TRBD1 (5 bases). This CDR3 region has 14 residues. The V gene lost 1 base and the J gene lost 7 bases, with 8 bases spanning the gap. CDR1 and CDR2 (germline): MGHRA, YSYEKL. CDR3 bases: TGCGCCAGCAGCCAAGGACAGAGCAATTCACCCCTCCACTTT. It is translated as CASSQGQSNSPLHF.

This clone was observed a handful of times. The junction and the germline gene differ at one end; a read error may be behind it. This chain connects TRBV11-3 to TRBJ2-1, with D perhaps matching TRBD2 (6 bases). CDR3 length: 12 residues. The germline V gene encodes CDR1 SGHNT and CDR2 YENEEA. CDR3 amino acids: CASSVVAGQRVF. Written as DNA, the CDR3 is TGTGCCAGCAGCGTCGTGGCGGGCCAGCGGGTCTTC.

J is TRBJ1-1 and V is TRBV5-1, with 12 bases fitting TRBD1. The J segment lost 10 bases and the V segment lost 0 bases, leaving 4 bases of the junction unmatched. In germline, CDR1 is SGHRS, CDR2 YFSETQ. The CDR3 contains 14 residues. CDR3 nucleotides: TGCGCCAGCAGCTTGGAGGGACAGGGGGCGTCAGCTTTCTTT. It yields the protein CASSLEGQGASAFF.

This chain connects TRBV10-2 to TRBJ2-1; 9 nucleotides line up with TRBD2. The CDR3 contains 15 residues. Germline V gives CDR1 WSHSY, CDR2 SAAADI. The trim removed 1 base at V and 3 bases at J, leaving 1 base unmatched. The CDR3 sequence is CASSELAGDYNEQFF. CDR3 coding DNA: TGCGCCAGCAGTGAGTTAGCGGGAGACTACAATGAGCAGTTCTTC.

The genes are TRBV11-2 and TRBJ2-7; D might be TRBD2 (6 bases). Per the germline V gene, CDR1 is SGHAT and CDR2 is FQNNGV. V was pared by 3 bases and J by 3 bases, with 15 bases between. The CDR3 runs 15 residues. CDR3 DNA: TGTGCCAGCAGCTTGGGGGACGGGGGTTTCTACGAGCAGTACTTC. Protein product: CASSLGDGGFYEQYF.

The J gene is TRBJ1-1, the V gene TRBV5-4; 7 bases align to TRBD1. The CDR3 runs 14 residues. V dropped 3 bases and J dropped 1; count of bases not matched to a gene: 3. Per the germline V gene, CDR1 is SGHNT and CDR2 is YYREEE (reference sequence). The CDR3 DNA reads as TGTGCCAGCAGCTGGGGACAGACGAACACTGAAGCTTTCTTT. Protein product: CASSWGQTNTEAFF.

The CDR3 bases are TGTGCCAGCAGTTACGGCAGGGCGGACTATGGCTACACCTTC. It codes for CASSYGRADYGYTF. The genes are TRBV6-5 and TRBJ1-2, with a possible D match to TRBD1 (5 bases). The CDR3 consists of 14 residues. Germline V gene lookup returns CDR1 MNHEY and CDR2 SVGAGI. Trimming shortened V by 2 bases and J by 3 bases, and 10 bases separated the two germline ends.

The chain carries TRBV5-1 and TRBJ2-7; 7 bases fit TRBD2. Unmatched junction bases numbered 9, after V lost 2 bases and J lost 4 bases. The CDR3 has 15 residues. CDR1 and CDR2 from the germline V gene are SGHRS and YFSETQ. This CDR3 is CASSFASGPRYEQYF. The CDR3 DNA follows: TGCGCCAGCAGCTTTGCTAGCGGCCCTCGGTACGAGCAGTACTTC.

V is TRBV19 and J is TRBJ2-3; a weak D match, TRBD1 (6 bases). The CDR3 has 15 amino acids. V dropped 7 bases and J dropped 3 bases, with 17 bases sitting between them. The germline gives CDR1 LNHDA, CDR2 SQIVND (reference sequence). The CDR3 nucleotides are TGTGCCAGTACCCCCGCTGGCAGGGGTACAGATACGCAGTATTTT. It encodes CASTPAGRGTDTQYF.

This chain uses TRBV28 with TRBJ2-7; TRBD1 aligns across 9 bases. J gave up 4 bases and V 5 bases, and 6 bases lay outside the gene matches. This CDR3 contains 14 residues. Looked up from germline, CDR1 is MDHEN and CDR2 is SYDVKM. The CDR3 is CASSSAGTGYEQYF. The CDR3 DNA sequence: TGTGCCAGCAGTAGCGCCGGGACAGGGTACGAGCAGTACTTC.

The gene calls are TRBV2 and TRBJ1-3; TRBD1 aligns across 7 bases. Trimming removed 6 bases from V and 3 bases from J; junction bases left unmatched: 11. Looked up from germline, CDR1 is SNHLY and CDR2 is FYNNEI. The length of the CDR3 is 16 residues. Written as DNA, the CDR3 is TGTGCCAGCAGGGGCATACAGGGGTTAGGTGGAAACACCATATATTTT. It specifies CASRGIQGLGGNTIYF.

The chain couples TRBV5-8 to TRBJ2-2; a weak D match, TRBD1 (6 bases). Germline V gives CDR1 SGHTS, CDR2 YDEGEE. Trimming stripped 5 bases from V and 2 bases from J, with 16 bases between. The CDR3 covers 16 residues. The CDR3 is CASRKSQGRNTGELFF. CDR3 DNA: TGTGCCAGCAGAAAGTCCCAGGGGCGCAACACCGGGGAGCTGTTTTTT.

The chain employs TRBV10-3 and TRBJ1-2, with a tentative D call TRBD1 (6 bases). The germline V and J ends were trimmed by 4 bases and 7 bases, with 16 bases remaining between them. The CDR3 extends over 14 amino acids. Germline CDR1 ENHRY, CDR2 SYGVKD. The CDR3 DNA sequence: TGTGCCATCAGTGCCGCCGAGGGGACAAGTGGCTACACCTTC. It is translated as CAISAAEGTSGYTF.

This chain links TRBV6-4 with TRBJ2-3; 12 nucleotides line up with TRBD2. After removal of 4 bases from V and 5 bases from J, the junction contained 7 bases not matched to a gene. This CDR3 region has 16 residues. Germline CDR1 MRHNA, CDR2 SNTAGT. The CDR3 nucleotides are TGTGCCAGCAGTGCCCCGACTAGCGGGGGAGGAGATACGCAGTATTTT. This translates into CASSAPTSGGGDTQYF.

The chain employs TRBV27 and TRBJ1-6; the match to TRBD1 covers 7 bases. CDR3 length: 13 amino acids. V shed 6 bases and J 9 bases; nucleotides not matched to a gene: 5. CDR1 MNHEY and CDR2 SMNVEV come from the germline V gene (reference sequence). CDR3 bases: TGTGCCAGCAGACAGGGGATCAGTTCACCCCTCCACTTT. It specifies CASRQGISSPLHF.

This chain joins TRBV5-5 and TRBJ2-1, with D unclear. V lost 0 bases, J lost 0 bases, and 7 bases lay in between. Germline V gene sequence: CDR1 SGHKS, CDR2 YYEKEE (reference sequence). The CDR3 totals 15 residues. The CDR3 is CASSLGVSSYNEQFF. The CDR3 region has the DNA TGTGCCAGCAGCTTGGGTGTGAGCTCCTACAATGAGCAGTTCTTC.